This T cell receptor (beta chain) was captured by sequencing in a study of blood T cell repertoires in COVID-19. Repertoires were generated with immunoSEQ multiplex PCR, while TCRdb's copy carries only in-frame clones and drops some. The repertoire includes about 50,000 clones, about 84% of them detected once, and over 2% sits in the top ten. The germline V gene has CDR1 SGHVS and CDR2 FQNEAQ. Trimming shortened V by 3 bases and J by 7 bases, and 7 bases separated the two germline ends. The CDR3 has 12 amino acids. The sequencing input was peripheral blood. This receptor was obtained from a woman in her sixties with acute or convalescent COVID-19. The V and J genes are TRBV7-8 and TRBJ1-3; no clear D. Here the CDR3 reads CASSFYGNTIYF. Here the CDR3 DNA reads TGTGCCAGCAGCTTCTACGGGAACACCATATATTTT.